Sequencing of this T cell receptor (beta chain) was carried out in a study of blood T cell repertoires in COVID-19. The Seattle patients joined while their infection was active and were tracked longitudinally afterward. Produced via immunoSEQ multiplex PCR; TCRdb's table is partial and in-frame only. The sample has roughly 190,000 clones; around 84% are singletons. There are 17 residues in the CDR3. CDR1 MDHEN and CDR2 SYDVKM come from the germline V gene. Trimming cost V 6 bases and J 0 bases; bases outside gene matches: 11. Source material: peripheral blood. The receptor's source is a woman between 70 and 85 years old with COVID-19, enrolled during active disease. The rearrangement links TRBV28 to TRBJ1-3; 7 nucleotides agree with TRBD1. CDR3 sequence reads: CASSIRDSGYSGNTIYF. CDR3 nucleotides: TGTGCCAGCAGCATCCGGGACAGCGGATACTCTGGAAACACCATATATTTT.